Only one count was recorded for the clone carrying this T cell receptor beta chain. The sample originates from a study of technical replicates of blood from several donors. The length of the CDR3 is 16 residues. V was clipped by 5 bases and J by 2 bases; unmatched bases: 8. Germline CDR1 SGHTA, CDR2 FQGTGA. The data were produced by immunoSEQ multiplex PCR, yet TCRdb's version contains in-frame clones alone and is incomplete. The sample lists roughly 100,000 clones, approximately 96% occurring once. Sequenced material: T cells isolated from PBMCs. The chain is built from TRBV7-3 and TRBJ2-2; TRBD2 aligns across 7 bases. The TCR sequence derives from a human donor in good health. The CDR3 region is CASSPLGAGNTGELFF. The DNA for the CDR3 is TGTGCCAGCAGCCCACTAGGAGCGGGAAACACCGGGGAGCTGTTTTTT.